One sample yielded the 28 T cell receptor beta chains listed below, sequenced in a study of T cell changes during pregnancy in multiple sclerosis. Clones were read by immunoSEQ multiplex PCR, and TCRdb kept only the in-frame ones, dropping some. Seen here are nearly 70,000 clones, under 95% observed once, and the top ten hold roughly 1.3%. The specimen comprised peripheral blood, sampled in the second trimester of pregnancy. The receptors come from a female donor in good health, enrolled as a control in a pregnancy study.

The CDR3 DNA reads TGTGCCAGCAGCTCCCAAAGAGTCAGGACAGCTTTAGACTACGAGCAGTACTTC. This sequence encodes CASSSQRVRTALDYEQYF. This rearrangement joins TRBV7-2 to TRBJ2-7; possible D gene TRBD1, 6 bases. The CDR3 totals 18 residues. Germline values: CDR1 SGHTA, CDR2 FQGNSA. Trimming took off 4 bases at V and 3 bases at J, with 25 bases between the two ends. Together with reference TRBV7-2 and TRBJ2-7, the CDR3 gives the full variable domain: GAGVSQSPSNKVTEKGKDVELRCDPISGHTALYWYRQSLGQGLEFLIYFQGNSAPDKSGLPSDRFSAERTGGSVSTLTIQRTQQEDSAVYLCASSSQRVRTALDYEQYFGPGTRLTVT.

This clone appeared once. The rearrangement uses TRBV6-1 and TRBJ1-5; D possibly corresponds to TRBD1 (6 bases). Trimming removed 3 bases at V and 2 bases at J, with 8 bases between. This CDR3 comprises 14 residues. CDR1 is MNHNS and CDR2 is SASEGT in the germline V gene. The CDR3 spells CASSDAGGNQPQHF. Written as DNA, the CDR3 is TGTGCCAGCAGTGATGCAGGGGGCAATCAGCCCCAGCATTTT.

This sequence joins TRBV11-2 and TRBJ1-1, with TRBD1 matching over 9 bases. Trimming at V came to 2 bases and at J to 5 bases, leaving 6 bases not matched to a gene. Germline lookup yields CDR1 SGHAT and CDR2 FQNNGV. The CDR3 loop spans 15 amino acids. This CDR3 is CASSLTGGLRTEAFF. In DNA form, the CDR3 reads TGTGCCAGCAGCTTAACAGGGGGCCTAAGGACTGAAGCTTTCTTT.

V gene TRBV28 combines with J gene TRBJ1-5; maybe TRBD1 (5 bases). V shed 6 bases and J shed 0 bases, with 12 bases lying between them. CDR3 size: 15 residues. The germline V gene encodes CDR1 MDHEN and CDR2 SYDVKM. The CDR3 spells CASRSQGDSNQPQHF. CDR3 nucleotide sequence: TGTGCCAGCAGATCCCAGGGTGATAGCAATCAGCCCCAGCATTTT.

The chain combines TRBV5-1 with TRBJ1-1; no reliable D call. Deletions cut 0 bases from V and 1 base from J, with 7 bases between. Germline assignment: CDR1 SGHRS and CDR2 YFSETQ. The CDR3 consists of 14 residues. CDR3 sequence: CASSLARSNTEAFF. CDR3 nucleotides: TGCGCCAGCAGCTTGGCCAGATCGAACACTGAAGCTTTCTTT.

The V call is TRBV10-3, the J call TRBJ1-1; D is unclear. Per germline, CDR1 ENHRY and CDR2 SYGVKD. V was trimmed by 7 bases and J by 3 bases, leaving 15 bases between them. The CDR3 covers 14 residues. CDR3 bases: TGTGCCATCACTCGTGGTGAGAGGGACACTGAAGCTTTCTTT. Amino acid sequence: CAITRGERDTEAFF.

In its sample, this clone was seen once. The genes are TRBV19 and TRBJ2-7; weak D call: TRBD2 (5 bases). The V gene's germline CDR1 is LNHDA and CDR2 SQIVND (reference sequence). This CDR3 is built from 14 residues. Between the trimmed V and J ends, which lost 5 bases and 4 bases, there was a span of 15 bases. The CDR3 coding sequence is TGTGCCAGTAGTGTGGATAGCGCACAGTACGAGCAGTACTTC. Its translation is CASSVDSAQYEQYF.

This chain uses TRBV7-2 with TRBJ2-4; 10 nucleotides line up with TRBD2. CDR3 size: 15 residues. In germline, CDR1 is SGHTA, CDR2 FQGNSA. The junction had 3 bases not matched to a gene; V was cut back by 2 bases and J by 5 bases. The CDR3 protein is CASSLSGLAENIQYF. The CDR3 DNA reads TGTGCCAGCAGCTTAAGCGGACTAGCGGAAAACATTCAGTACTTC.

The chain employs TRBV30 and TRBJ2-3; 7 bases line up with TRBD1. The CDR3 totals 13 residues. With 4 bases clipped from V and 6 bases from J, the junction kept 7 bases outside the gene matches. Germline CDR1 and CDR2: GTSNPN and SVGIG (reference sequence). The CDR3 DNA sequence: TGTGCCTGGAACGAGGGGGCGAGTGATACGCAGTATTTT. Translating gives CAWNEGASDTQYF.

This rearrangement joins TRBV7-2 to TRBJ2-7, with 11 positions matching TRBD2. With 0 bases clipped from V and 3 bases from J, the junction kept 19 bases outside the gene matches. The length of the CDR3 is 21 residues. Per the germline V gene, CDR1 is SGHTA and CDR2 is FQGNSA. CDR3 amino acids: CASSLAGFLEGTSGRFYEQYF. The CDR3 DNA follows: TGTGCCAGCAGCTTAGCCGGTTTTTTGGAGGGTACTAGCGGGAGATTCTACGAGCAGTACTTC.

This chain links TRBV13 with TRBJ2-3, with 9 nucleotides matching TRBD1. CDR1 and CDR2 from the germline V gene are PRHDT and FYEKMQ (reference sequence). This CDR3 has 18 residues. Trimming at V came to 5 bases and at J to 2 bases, leaving 14 bases not matched to a gene. The CDR3 DNA follows: TGTGCCAGCAGCGCCTCGAATCCGGGACAGGGAAACACAGATACGCAGTATTTT. This encodes CASSASNPGQGNTDTQYF. The entire variable domain, with the rest obtained from reference TRBV13 and TRBJ2-3, is as follows: AAGVIQSPRHLIKEKRETATLKCYPIPRHDTVYWYQQGPGQDPQFLISFYEKMQSDKGSIPDRFSAQQFSDYHSELNMSSLELGDSALYFCASSASNPGQGNTDTQYFGPGTRLTVL.

The chain has TRBV27 and TRBJ2-7, with 8 bases fitting TRBD2. The germline V gene has CDR1 MNHEY and CDR2 SMNVEV (reference sequence). This CDR3 region has 15 residues. V was pared by 2 bases and J by 0 bases, with 3 bases of the junction left unmatched. The DNA of the CDR3 is TGTGCCAGCAGTTTAAGCGGGGGATACTCCTACGAGCAGTACTTC. This codes for CASSLSGGYSYEQYF.

This clone has just one count. The rearrangement joins TRBV4-2 to TRBJ2-3; 11 bases align to TRBD2. The junction had 3 bases not matched to a gene; V was cut back by 0 bases and J by 1 base. The germline V gene encodes CDR1 LGHNA and CDR2 YNFKEQ. CDR3 length equals 17 residues. The CDR3 loop reads CASSQDLLAGGTDTQYF. Here the CDR3 DNA reads TGTGCCAGCAGCCAAGATCTACTAGCGGGAGGCACAGATACGCAGTATTTT.

The V and J genes are TRBV30 and TRBJ2-7; D remains ambiguous. Trimming left V 0 bases short and J 7 bases short, with 7 bases between. This CDR3 comprises 11 residues. Germline lookup yields CDR1 GTSNPN and CDR2 SVGIG (reference sequence). CDR3 protein: CAWSVAGEQYF. The CDR3, as DNA: TGTGCCTGGAGTGTTGCCGGGGAGCAGTACTTC.

The chain links TRBV9 to TRBJ2-7, with unresolved D. V was shortened by 0 bases and J by 0 bases, with 4 bases between the two germline ends. The CDR3 length is 13 residues. Germline CDR1 and CDR2: SGDLS and YYNGEE. The CDR3 coding sequence is TGTGCCAGCAGCGTAGGGCTCTCCTACGAGCAGTACTTC. Translating it yields CASSVGLSYEQYF.

This chain uses TRBV18 with TRBJ1-5; D not resolved. The CDR3 has 13 residues. Trimming removed 3 bases from V and 0 bases from J, with 3 bases in between. CDR1 is KGHSH, CDR2 LQKENI, per germline. The CDR3 DNA is TGTGCCAGCTCACCCGGTAGCAATCAGCCCCAGCATTTT. Its translation: CASSPGSNQPQHF.

The rearrangement links TRBV7-9 to TRBJ2-7; 9 nucleotides match TRBD1. The CDR3 length is 14 residues. The trim removed 1 base at V and 6 bases at J, leaving 4 bases unmatched. CDR1 and CDR2 from the germline V gene are SEHNR and FQNEAQ (reference sequence). The chain's CDR3 is CASSLGGQGGEQYF. The CDR3, as DNA: TGTGCCAGCAGCTTAGGGGGACAGGGCGGCGAGCAGTACTTC.

The chain couples TRBV28 to TRBJ1-2; D remains unclear. From germline, CDR1 is MDHEN and CDR2 SYDVKM. The CDR3 has 15 amino acids. Trimming removed 5 bases from V and 5 bases from J, with 18 bases in between. The CDR3 is CASSGGPVLPYGYTF. The CDR3 DNA sequence: TGTGCCAGCAGTGGCGGGCCAGTGCTACCGTATGGCTACACCTTC.

The V call is TRBV5-3, the J call TRBJ2-1; 16 bases fit TRBD2. TRBV5-3 is designated an ORF whose function remains uncertain. The CDR3 length is 18 residues. V shed 4 bases and J 1 base; nucleotides not matched to a gene: 5. The CDR3 loop is CARSPGTSGRGSYNEQFF. CDR3 in DNA: TGTGCCAGAAGCCCAGGGACTAGCGGGAGGGGTTCCTACAATGAGCAGTTCTTC.

The chain uses TRBV5-1 and TRBJ2-1; D remains ambiguous. V was cut by 0 bases and J by 8 bases, with 6 bases left in between. Germline loops: CDR1 SGHRS, CDR2 YFSETQ. This CDR3 is built from 12 residues. CDR3 sequence: CASSLEAYEQFF. Written as DNA, the CDR3 is TGCGCCAGCAGCTTGGAAGCTTATGAGCAGTTCTTC.

This chain connects TRBV4-1 to TRBJ2-5; the match to TRBD1 covers 12 bases. CDR1 and CDR2 from the germline V gene are MGHRA and YSYEKL. V was clipped by 3 bases and J by 2 bases; unmatched bases: 13. The CDR3 runs 19 residues. The CDR3 reads CASSQGPGQGARSQETQYF. The CDR3 bases are TGCGCCAGCAGCCAGGGGCCGGGACAGGGGGCGCGATCACAAGAGACCCAGTACTTC.

The V call is TRBV5-6, the J call TRBJ1-1; no clear D. The CDR3 covers 14 residues. Germline CDR1 SGHDT, CDR2 YYEEEE. The V end lost 1 base, the J end lost 6 bases, and 13 bases lay between the germline ends. The CDR3 region has the DNA TGTGCCAGCAGCTTGCCGAGGGAAGAGTCTGAAGCTTTCTTT. Its protein is CASSLPREESEAFF.

Here the CDR3 DNA reads TGTGCCAGCAGCTTCCGGCAGGGGTCCGACGGGGAGCTGTTTTTT. It yields the protein CASSFRQGSDGELFF. The V and J genes are TRBV13 and TRBJ2-2; D perhaps matches TRBD1 (6 bases). Germline loops: CDR1 PRHDT, CDR2 FYEKMQ (reference sequence). V was pared by 3 bases and J by 7 bases, with 15 bases between. This CDR3 is 15 amino acids long.

The chain carries TRBV11-3 and TRBJ2-7; 13 positions match TRBD2. The V and J ends lost 5 bases and 7 bases, in that order; junction bases with no gene match: 8. CDR1 and CDR2 (germline): SGHNT, YENEEA. This CDR3 is built from 15 residues. CDR3 in DNA: TGTGCCAGCAGCCCCTCCGGACTAGCGGGAGTTGAGCAGTACTTC. Protein sequence: CASSPSGLAGVEQYF.

This chain joins TRBV28 and TRBJ1-5, with 9 bases that match TRBD1. The CDR3 totals 17 residues. Germline trimming cut 4 bases from V and 4 bases from J; bases unmatched to any gene: 11. Germline values: CDR1 MDHEN, CDR2 SYDVKM. The CDR3, as DNA: TGTGCCAGCAGTTCTTGGGGACAGGGATTAAGGAATCAGCCCCAGCATTTT. As protein: CASSSWGQGLRNQPQHF. Looking up the rest from reference TRBV28 and TRBJ1-5 gives the full variable domain: DVKVTQSSRYLVKRTGEKVFLECVQDMDHENMFWYRQDPGLGLRLIYFSYDVKMKEKGDIPEGYSVSREKKERFSLILESASTNQTSMYLCASSSWGQGLRNQPQHFGDGTRLSIL.

The V and J genes are TRBV6-1 and TRBJ1-1; D is ambiguous. CDR1 and CDR2 (germline): MNHNS, SASEGT. This CDR3 is 14 amino acids long. The germline V and J ends were trimmed by 6 bases and 1 base, with 12 bases remaining between them. CDR3 sequence: CASRIHTRNTEAFF. CDR3 coding DNA: TGTGCCAGCAGGATCCACACCAGGAACACTGAAGCTTTCTTT.

The rearrangement uses TRBV6-1 and TRBJ1-5, with 7 bases lining up with TRBD1. CDR3 length equals 15 residues. Germline V CDR1 and CDR2: MNHNS, SASEGT. The V gene end was trimmed by 5 bases and the J gene end by 3 bases; junction bases not matched to a gene: 7. The DNA of the CDR3 is TGTGCCAGCAGTCCGCCTACAGGGGTCAATCAGCCCCAGCATTTT. As protein: CASSPPTGVNQPQHF.

The chain recombines TRBV19 with TRBJ2-1, with 13 bases aligning to TRBD2. CDR1 and CDR2 from the germline V gene are LNHDA and SQIVND (reference sequence). The CDR3 spans 13 residues. With V trimmed by 10 bases and J by 7 bases, 4 bases remained unmatched. This chain's CDR3 is CATGTSGVNEQFF. Written as DNA, the CDR3 is TGTGCCACCGGGACTAGCGGGGTAAATGAGCAGTTCTTC.